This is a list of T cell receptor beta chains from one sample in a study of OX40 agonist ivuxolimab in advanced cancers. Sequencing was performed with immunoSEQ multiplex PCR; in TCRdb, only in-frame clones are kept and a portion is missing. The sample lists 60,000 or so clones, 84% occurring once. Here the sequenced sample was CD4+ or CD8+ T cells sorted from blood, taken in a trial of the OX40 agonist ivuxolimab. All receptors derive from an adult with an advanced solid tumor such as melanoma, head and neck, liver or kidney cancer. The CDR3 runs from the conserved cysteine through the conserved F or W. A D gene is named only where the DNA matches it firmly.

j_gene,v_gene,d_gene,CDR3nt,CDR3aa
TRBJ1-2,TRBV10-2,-,TGCGCCAGCAGTGATTTGGCTAACGGGGGATATGGCTACACCTTC,CASSDLANGGYGYTF
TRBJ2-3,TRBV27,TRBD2,TGTGCCAGCACCCGACTAGCGGGGGATAATACGCAGTATTTT,CASTRLAGDNTQYF
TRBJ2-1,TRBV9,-,TGTGCCAGCAGCCCCAGGGGGAGGTACAATGAGCAGTTCTTC,CASSPRGRYNEQFF
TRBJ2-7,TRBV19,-,TGTGCCAGTAGTACTCACGGACAGTCGGGGGATTACGAGCAGTACTTC,CASSTHGQSGDYEQYF
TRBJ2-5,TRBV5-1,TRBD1,TGCGCCAGCAGCTGGGGGACAGGGGGAGAAGAGACCCAGTACTTC,CASSWGTGGEETQYF
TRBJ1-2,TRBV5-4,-,TGTGCCAGCAGCTTGGACCCGACAGAGAATGGCTACACCTTC,CASSLDPTENGYTF
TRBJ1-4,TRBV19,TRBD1,TGTGCCAGTAGTCCCAAGGGACCGGGACAGGGGCATGAAAAACTGTTTTTT,CASSPKGPGQGHEKLFF
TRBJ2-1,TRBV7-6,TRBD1,TGTGCCAGCAGCTTAGCGATCGTAGGGGGCGCGTACAATGAGCAGTTCTTC,CASSLAIVGGAYNEQFF
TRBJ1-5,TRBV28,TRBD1,TGTGCCAGCAGGGACAGGGGACTCGACCAGCCCCAGCATTTT,CASRDRGLDQPQHF
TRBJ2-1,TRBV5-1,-,TGCGCCAGCAGCTTGGGAACGAGCTCCTACAATGAGCAGTTCTTC,CASSLGTSSYNEQFF
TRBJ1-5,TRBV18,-,TGTGCCAGCTCACCTGCGGGCAATCAGCCCCAGCATTTT,CASSPAGNQPQHF
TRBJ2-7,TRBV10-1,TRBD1,TGCGCCAGCACAGGGGGACACGAGCAGTACTTC,CASTGGHEQYF
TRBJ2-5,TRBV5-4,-,TGTGCCAGCAGCCCGGGGGGCGGCGGGAAGACCCAGTACTTC,CASSPGGGGKTQYF
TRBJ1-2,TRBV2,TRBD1,TGTGCCAGCAGTGAGACAGGGAACGGTGTCTATGGCTACACCTTC,CASSETGNGVYGYTF